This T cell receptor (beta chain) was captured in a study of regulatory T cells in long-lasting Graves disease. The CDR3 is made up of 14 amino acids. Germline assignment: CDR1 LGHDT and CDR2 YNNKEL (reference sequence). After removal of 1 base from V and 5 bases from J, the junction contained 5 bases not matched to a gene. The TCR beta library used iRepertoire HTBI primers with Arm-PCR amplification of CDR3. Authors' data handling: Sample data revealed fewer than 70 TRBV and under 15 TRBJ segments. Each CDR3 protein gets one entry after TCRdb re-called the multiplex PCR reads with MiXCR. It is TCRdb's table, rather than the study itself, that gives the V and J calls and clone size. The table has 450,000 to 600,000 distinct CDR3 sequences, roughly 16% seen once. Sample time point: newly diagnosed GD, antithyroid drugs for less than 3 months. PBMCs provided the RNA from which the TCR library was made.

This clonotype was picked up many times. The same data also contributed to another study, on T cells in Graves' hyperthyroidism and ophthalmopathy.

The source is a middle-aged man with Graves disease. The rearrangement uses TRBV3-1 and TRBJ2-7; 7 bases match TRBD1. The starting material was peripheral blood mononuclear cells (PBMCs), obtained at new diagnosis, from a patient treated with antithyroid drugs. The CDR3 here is CASSQAGTVNEQYF. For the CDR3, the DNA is TGTGCCAGCAGCCAAGCGGGGACAGTAAACGAGCAGTACTTC.